This T cell receptor (beta chain) was captured in a study of T cells in Graves' hyperthyroidism and ophthalmopathy. Reasons for excluding patients were uncontrolled infection, other autoimmune disease, pregnancy or lactation. Each diagnosis drew on symptoms, thyroxine, TRAb, thyroid ultrasound and orbital computed tomography findings. This clonotype has ten or more counts. RNA transcripts provided the source from which TCR beta CDR3 regions were amplified. Using the HTBI primer set, a first-round RT-PCR was run on the TCR CDR3. TCRdb re-called the multiplex PCR reads with MiXCR, one entry per CDR3 protein. The repertoire has around 440,000 distinct CDR3 sequences, 15% to 19% of them found once; the top ten carry approximately 8%. V gave up 6 bases and J gave up 3 bases, with 8 bases separating them. This CDR3 has 11 residues. Germline lookup yields CDR1 DFQATT and CDR2 SNEGSKA (reference sequence).

The chain has TRBV20-1 and TRBJ2-5; D is perhaps TRBD1 (5 bases). The clonotype was recovered from a woman younger than 35 with Graves' hyperthyroidism. The source material was blood. Written as DNA, the CDR3 is TGCAGTGCCCTAGGGGAAGAGACCCAGTACTTC. Its translation is CSALGEETQYF.